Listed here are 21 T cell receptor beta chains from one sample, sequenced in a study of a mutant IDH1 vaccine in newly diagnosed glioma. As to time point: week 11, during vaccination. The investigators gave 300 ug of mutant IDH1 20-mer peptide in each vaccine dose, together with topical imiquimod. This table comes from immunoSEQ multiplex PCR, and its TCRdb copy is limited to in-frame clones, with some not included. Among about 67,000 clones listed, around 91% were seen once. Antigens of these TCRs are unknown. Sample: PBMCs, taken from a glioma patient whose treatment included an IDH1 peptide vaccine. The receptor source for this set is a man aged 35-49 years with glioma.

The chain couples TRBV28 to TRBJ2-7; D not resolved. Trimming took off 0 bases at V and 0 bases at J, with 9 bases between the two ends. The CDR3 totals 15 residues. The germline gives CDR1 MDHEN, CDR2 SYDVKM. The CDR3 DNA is TGTGCCAGCAGTTTATGGAGAAGGCCCTCCTACGAGCAGTACGTC. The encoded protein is CASSLWRRPSYEQYV.

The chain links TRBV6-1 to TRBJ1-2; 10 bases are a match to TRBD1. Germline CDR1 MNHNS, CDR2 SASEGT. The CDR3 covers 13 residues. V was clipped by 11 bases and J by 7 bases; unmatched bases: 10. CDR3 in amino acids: CAGKGQGRVGYTF. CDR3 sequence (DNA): TGTGCCGGCAAGGGACAGGGGAGGGTTGGCTACACCTTC.

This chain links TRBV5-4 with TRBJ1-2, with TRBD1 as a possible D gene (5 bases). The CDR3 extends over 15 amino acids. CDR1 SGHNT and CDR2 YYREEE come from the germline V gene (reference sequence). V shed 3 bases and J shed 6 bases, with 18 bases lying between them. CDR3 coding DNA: TGTGCCAGCAGCTCCAGAACTGCAGGGTTAGATGGCTACACCTTC. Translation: CASSSRTAGLDGYTF.

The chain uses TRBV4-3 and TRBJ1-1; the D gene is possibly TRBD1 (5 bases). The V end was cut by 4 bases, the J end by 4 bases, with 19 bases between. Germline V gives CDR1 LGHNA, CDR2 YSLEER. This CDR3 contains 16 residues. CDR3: CASSLSADLGGTEAFF. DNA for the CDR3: TGCGCCAGCAGCCTATCCGCGGACCTTGGGGGCACTGAAGCTTTCTTT.

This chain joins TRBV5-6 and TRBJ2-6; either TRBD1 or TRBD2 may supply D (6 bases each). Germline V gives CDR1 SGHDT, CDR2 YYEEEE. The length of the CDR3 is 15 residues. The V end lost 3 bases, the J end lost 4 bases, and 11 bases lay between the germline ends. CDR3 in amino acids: CASSSSGAGANVLTF. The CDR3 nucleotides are TGTGCCAGCAGCTCTTCGGGGGCGGGGGCCAACGTCCTGACTTTC.

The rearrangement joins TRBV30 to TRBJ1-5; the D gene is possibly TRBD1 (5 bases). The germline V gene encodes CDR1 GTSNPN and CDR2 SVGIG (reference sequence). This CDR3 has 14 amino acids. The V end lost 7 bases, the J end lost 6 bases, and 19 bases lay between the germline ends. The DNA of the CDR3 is TGTGCCTCATCCGACGGCGGGGGAAGTCAGCCCCAGCATTTT. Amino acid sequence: CASSDGGGSQPQHF.

The CDR3 nucleotides are TGTGCCAGCAGCTCGACTACTACAGGGGAAGTGGCAGATACGCAGTATTTT. The encoded protein is CASSSTTTGEVADTQYF. The V and J genes are TRBV7-9 and TRBJ2-3; TRBD1 matches at 7 bases. The J segment lost 4 bases and the V segment lost 4 bases, leaving 14 bases of the junction unmatched. Germline V gene lookup returns CDR1 SEHNR and CDR2 FQNEAQ (reference sequence). The CDR3 consists of 17 residues.

CDR3 residues: CASSSGQTSGANVLTF. The CDR3 DNA reads TGCGCCAGCAGCTCCGGACAGACCTCTGGGGCCAACGTCCTGACTTTC. V is TRBV5-1 and J is TRBJ2-6; maybe TRBD1 (6 bases). The CDR3 contains 16 residues. Germline assignment: CDR1 SGHRS and CDR2 YFSETQ. V lost 3 bases to trimming and J lost 0 bases, with 10 bases between them.

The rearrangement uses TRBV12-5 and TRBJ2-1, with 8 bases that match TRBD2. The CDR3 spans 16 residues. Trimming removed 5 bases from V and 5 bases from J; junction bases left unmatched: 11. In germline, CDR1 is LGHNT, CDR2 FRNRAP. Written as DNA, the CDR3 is TGTGCTAGTGGTACCTACCTCTGGCGGGGGGACAATGAGCAGTTCTTC. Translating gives CASGTYLWRGDNEQFF.

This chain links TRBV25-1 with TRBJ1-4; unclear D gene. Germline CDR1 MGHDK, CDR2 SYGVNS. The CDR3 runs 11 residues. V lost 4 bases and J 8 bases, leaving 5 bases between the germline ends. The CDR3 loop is CASSVREKLFF. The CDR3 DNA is TGTGCCAGCAGTGTACGAGAAAAACTGTTTTTT.

The CDR3 DNA reads as TGCAGCGTCCCACCCCAGGGTAAATCGAAAGAGACCCAGTACTTC. It yields the protein CSVPPQGKSKETQYF. The V call is TRBV29-1, the J call TRBJ2-5, with D possibly matching TRBD1 (5 bases). V shed 6 bases and J shed 3 bases, with 20 bases lying between them. Per the germline V gene, CDR1 is SQVTM and CDR2 is ANQGSEA. The CDR3 is 15 amino acids.

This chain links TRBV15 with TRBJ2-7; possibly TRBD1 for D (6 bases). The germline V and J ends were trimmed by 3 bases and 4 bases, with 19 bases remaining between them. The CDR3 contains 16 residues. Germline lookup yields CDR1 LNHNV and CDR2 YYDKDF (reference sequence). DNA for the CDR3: TGTGCCACCAGCAGGCCTTCCGGGACACACCCTTACGAGCAGTACTTC. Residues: CATSRPSGTHPYEQYF.

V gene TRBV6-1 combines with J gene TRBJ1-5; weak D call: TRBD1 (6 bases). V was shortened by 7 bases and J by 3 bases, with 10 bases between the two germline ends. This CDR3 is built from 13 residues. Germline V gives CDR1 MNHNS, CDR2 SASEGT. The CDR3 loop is CASNRDINQPQHF. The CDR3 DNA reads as TGTGCCAGCAACCGGGACATCAATCAGCCCCAGCATTTT.

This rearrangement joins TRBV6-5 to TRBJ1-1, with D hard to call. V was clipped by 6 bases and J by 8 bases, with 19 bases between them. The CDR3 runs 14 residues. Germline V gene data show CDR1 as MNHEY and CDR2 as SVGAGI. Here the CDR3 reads CASSFRVDGTEAFF. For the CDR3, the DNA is TGTGCCAGCAGCTTTAGGGTGGATGGCACCGAAGCTTTCTTT.

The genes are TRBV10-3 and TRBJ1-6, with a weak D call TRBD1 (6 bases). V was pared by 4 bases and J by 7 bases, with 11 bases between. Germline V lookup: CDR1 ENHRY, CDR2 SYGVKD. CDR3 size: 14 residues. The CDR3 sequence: CAISGGADNSPLHF. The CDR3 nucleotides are TGTGCCATCAGTGGGGGGGCGGACAATTCACCCCTCCACTTT.

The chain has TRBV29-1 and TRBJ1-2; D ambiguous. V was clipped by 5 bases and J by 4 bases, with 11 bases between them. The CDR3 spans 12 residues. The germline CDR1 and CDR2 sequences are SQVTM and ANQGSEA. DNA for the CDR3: TGCAGCGTTAGCCGCGTAGGCTATGGCTACACCTTC. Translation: CSVSRVGYGYTF.

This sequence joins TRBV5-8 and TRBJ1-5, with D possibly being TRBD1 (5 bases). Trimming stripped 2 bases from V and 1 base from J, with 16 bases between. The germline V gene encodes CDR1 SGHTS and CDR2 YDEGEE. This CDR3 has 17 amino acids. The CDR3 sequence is CASSFTPSRDSNQPQHF. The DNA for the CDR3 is TGTGCCAGCAGCTTCACCCCATCCCGGGACAGCAATCAGCCCCAGCATTTT.

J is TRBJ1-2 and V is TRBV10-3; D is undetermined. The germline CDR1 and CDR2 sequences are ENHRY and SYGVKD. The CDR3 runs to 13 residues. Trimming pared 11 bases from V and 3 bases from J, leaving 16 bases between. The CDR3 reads CACGGFGDYGYTF. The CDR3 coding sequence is TGTGCCTGCGGCGGATTTGGGGACTATGGCTACACCTTC.

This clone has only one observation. The CDR3: CAIFSGRGAGTDTQYF. As DNA, the CDR3 is TGTGCCATTTTTAGCGGTCGGGGGGCAGGTACAGATACGCAGTATTTT. The chain couples TRBV10-3 to TRBJ2-3, with a weak D call TRBD2 (7 bases). V was trimmed by 9 bases and J by 3 bases, leaving 22 bases between them. CDR1 and CDR2 from the germline V gene are ENHRY and SYGVKD. The CDR3 spans 16 residues.

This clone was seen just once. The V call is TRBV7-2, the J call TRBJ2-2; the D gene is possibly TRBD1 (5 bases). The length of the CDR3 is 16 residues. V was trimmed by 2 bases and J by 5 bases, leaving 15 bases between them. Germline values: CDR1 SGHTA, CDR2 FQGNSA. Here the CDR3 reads CASSLFPGSLTGELFF. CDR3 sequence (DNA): TGTGCCAGCAGCTTATTTCCAGGGTCGTTAACCGGGGAGCTGTTTTTT.

CDR3 in DNA: TGTGCCAGCAGTCGCGGACTAGCGGGAAACACCGGGGAGCTGTTTTTT. Translating it yields CASSRGLAGNTGELFF. V is TRBV28 and J is TRBJ2-2; TRBD2 matches 12 bases. The CDR3 runs 16 residues. V gave up 5 bases and J gave up 2 bases; unmatched junction bases: 3. Germline-derived CDR1 and CDR2 are MDHEN and SYDVKM.